Below are 16 T cell receptor beta chains sequenced from a single sample in a study of T-cell reconstitution after alpha-beta-depleted transplantation in children. Preparation of the TCRbeta library was carried out with unique molecular identifiers. TCRdb re-derived calls from the PCR reads in MiXCR, one entry per CDR3 protein. The sample lists approximately 1,000,000 distinct CDR3 sequences, around 30% occurring once. This specimen consisted of PBMCs, mostly from graft donor cells, obtained 360 days after TCRalphabeta/CD19-depleted stem cell transplant. All receptors derive from a boy under three years old who had a stem cell transplant for SCID, so the T cells may come from the graft donor.

This clonotype was picked up a small number of times. The chain joins TRBV12-3 or TRBV12-4 to TRBJ2-7; 9 nucleotides align to TRBD2. V lost 6 bases and J lost 2; bases outside the gene matches: 5. CDR3 length equals 14 residues. The CDR3 sequence is CASRPSGAAYEQYF. In DNA, the CDR3 is TGTGCCAGCAGGCCTAGCGGGGCCGCCTACGAGCAGTACTTC.

This clonotype has a handful of counts. The rearrangement uses TRBV19 and TRBJ2-6, with D hard to call. The CDR3 consists of 15 residues. Germline CDR1 LNHDA, CDR2 SQIVND (reference sequence). Trimming left V 1 base short and J 2 bases short, with 6 bases between. CDR3 sequence: CASSIGLPGANVLTF. As DNA, the CDR3 is TGTGCCAGTAGTATAGGGCTTCCTGGGGCCAACGTCCTGACTTTC.

The chain uses TRBV18 and TRBJ1-1; D is unresolved. Between the trimmed V and J ends, which lost 3 bases and 3 bases, there was a span of 14 bases. CDR1 and CDR2 from the germline V gene are KGHSH and LQKENI. The CDR3 has 15 amino acids. As DNA, the CDR3 is TGTGCCAGCTCACCCCTTTGGGCAACCGACACTGAAGCTTTCTTT. Its protein is CASSPLWATDTEAFF. Full variable domain (missing parts from reference TRBV18 and TRBJ1-1): NAGVMQNPRHLVRRRGQEARLRCSPMKGHSHVYWYRQLPEEGLKFMVYLQKENIIDESGMPKERFSAEFPKEGPSILRIQQVVRGDSAAYFCASSPLWATDTEAFFGQGTRLTVV.

This clonotype appeared a few times. The chain combines TRBV4-3 with TRBJ2-2, with TRBD1 matching over 8 bases. From germline, CDR1 is LGHNA and CDR2 YSLEER. V dropped 0 bases and J dropped 5; count of bases not matched to a gene: 11. The CDR3 is 18 amino acids. The CDR3 DNA is TGCGCCAGCAGCCAAGAGACAGGGGCCCCAAAGTGGACCGGGGAGCTGTTTTTT. Its protein is CASSQETGAPKWTGELFF.

This clonotype was seen only a few times. The chain has TRBV5-1 and TRBJ2-2; possibly TRBD1 for D (6 bases). The germline gives CDR1 SGHRS, CDR2 YFSETQ. The CDR3 is 14 residues long. Trimming shortened V by 2 bases and J by 6 bases, and 11 bases separated the two germline ends. This CDR3 is CASSLQTGSGELFF. The CDR3 DNA sequence: TGCGCCAGCAGCTTACAGACAGGCTCCGGGGAGCTGTTTTTT.

V and J are TRBV6-5 and TRBJ1-5; D gene uncertain. The CDR3 sequence is 14 residues long. The V end lost 2 bases, the J end lost 7 bases, and 12 bases lay between the germline ends. Germline CDR1 and CDR2: MNHEY and SVGAGI. CDR3 protein: CASSYRGYRQPQHF. The DNA of the CDR3 is TGTGCCAGCAGTTACAGAGGGTATCGGCAGCCCCAGCATTTT.

V gene TRBV4-2 combines with J gene TRBJ1-2, with 8 bases identical to TRBD1. The V gene end was trimmed by 4 bases and the J gene end by 5 bases; junction bases not matched to a gene: 12. This CDR3 spans 16 amino acids. CDR1 and CDR2 (germline): LGHNA, YNFKEQ. The chain's CDR3 is CASSLRPNDRGYGYTF. CDR3 coding DNA: TGTGCCAGCAGCCTGCGACCAAACGACAGGGGATATGGCTACACCTTC.

J is TRBJ2-5 and V is TRBV11-2; D is undetermined. CDR1 and CDR2 (germline): SGHAT, FQNNGV. Trimming removed 1 base at V and 2 bases at J, with 14 bases between. The CDR3 covers 16 residues. CDR3 nucleotides: TGTGCCAGCAGCTTAGCTCTAGTGTGGCCTCAAGAGACCCAGTACTTC. Its translation: CASSLALVWPQETQYF. Complete variable domain (other parts from reference TRBV11-2 and TRBJ2-5): EAGVAQSPRYKIIEKRQSVAFWCNPISGHATLYWYQQILGQGPKLLIQFQNNGVVDDSQLPKDRFSAERLKGVDSTLKIQPAKLEDSAVYLCASSLALVWPQETQYFGPGTRLLVL.

The chain couples TRBV5-1 to TRBJ2-7, with D maybe TRBD1 (5 bases). From germline, CDR1 is SGHRS and CDR2 YFSETQ. This CDR3 spans 14 amino acids. V was cut by 0 bases and J by 6 bases, with 13 bases left in between. The CDR3 loop is CASSLGGTGSEQYF. The CDR3 DNA follows: TGCGCCAGCAGCTTGGGTGGAACAGGATCCGAGCAGTACTTC.

The chain uses TRBV7-9 and TRBJ2-7, with TRBD1 as a possible D gene (6 bases). Per germline, CDR1 SEHNR and CDR2 FQNEAQ (reference sequence). V shed 5 bases and J shed 2 bases, with 16 bases lying between them. There are 15 residues in the CDR3. CDR3 protein: CASSRPDRYPYEQYF. The CDR3 region has the DNA TGTGCCAGCAGCCGACCTGACAGGTATCCCTACGAGCAGTACTTC.

The rearrangement uses TRBV20-1 and TRBJ2-7; possibly TRBD1 for D (6 bases). The CDR3 has 13 amino acids. Germline loops: CDR1 DFQATT, CDR2 SNEGSKA (reference sequence). V lost 1 base, J lost 2 bases, and 9 bases lay in between. The CDR3 region is CSARGQVAYEQYF. The CDR3 DNA sequence: TGCAGTGCTAGAGGACAGGTTGCCTACGAGCAGTACTTC.

This chain uses TRBV6-5 with TRBJ2-5; 10 nucleotides align to TRBD1. V dropped 5 bases and J dropped 5; count of bases not matched to a gene: 8. The length of the CDR3 is 15 residues. The V gene's germline CDR1 is MNHEY and CDR2 SVGAGI. The CDR3 is CASSNDRGQSETQYF. The CDR3 nucleotides are TGTGCCAGCAGTAACGACAGGGGGCAATCGGAGACCCAGTACTTC.

The rearrangement joins TRBV20-1 to TRBJ2-7, with 9 bases matching TRBD2. V lost 1 base and J lost 4; bases outside the gene matches: 20. Germline CDR1 DFQATT, CDR2 SNEGSKA (reference sequence). This CDR3 contains 19 residues. CDR3 bases: TGCAGTGCTAGAGGCCCTCTGGCGCGGGGGGGCCTTGAATCATACGAGCAGTACTTC. Residues: CSARGPLARGGLESYEQYF.

This clonotype was seen a few times. The CDR3 DNA reads TGTGCCAGCAGCTTATATGGGGGGCCCCTGGGCCAAGAGACCCAGTACTTC. Translating it yields CASSLYGGPLGQETQYF. The chain combines TRBV5-4 with TRBJ2-5; D possibly matches TRBD1 or TRBD2 (6 bases each). CDR1 SGHNT and CDR2 YYREEE come from the germline V gene (reference sequence). The CDR3 loop spans 17 amino acids. V was shortened by 2 bases and J by 1 base, with 18 bases between the two germline ends.

This clonotype was seen a few times. This chain uses TRBV13 with TRBJ2-1, with a weak D call TRBD2 (5 bases). The length of the CDR3 is 17 residues. V was trimmed by 3 bases and J by 2 bases, leaving 17 bases between them. Germline V gene lookup returns CDR1 PRHDT and CDR2 FYEKMQ (reference sequence). CDR3 loop: CASSLAFRTQPYNEQFF. Here the CDR3 DNA reads TGTGCCAGCAGCTTGGCCTTTCGGACTCAACCCTACAATGAGCAGTTCTTC.

This clonotype was found a few times. V gene TRBV28 combines with J gene TRBJ2-7, with 10 bases lining up with TRBD2. Germline values: CDR1 MDHEN, CDR2 SYDVKM. The trim removed 6 bases at V and 0 bases at J, leaving 8 bases unmatched. The CDR3 contains 16 residues. The CDR3 DNA reads TGTGCCAGCAGGATAGCGGGGGGCCTTCGCTCCTACGAGCAGTACTTC. This sequence encodes CASRIAGGLRSYEQYF.